This record looks at one T cell receptor beta chain sequence and its context. The extraction recovered at least 5.5 micrograms of total RNA per sample. The CDR3 loop spans 15 amino acids. Germline CDR1 reads MNHNY; CDR2 reads SVGAGI (reference sequence). V lost 6 bases, J lost 1 base, and 15 bases lay in between. These data originate in a study of blood T cells in healthy people across ages. PCR was performed a second time for roughly 7 to 12 cycles using a sample-barcoded 5' primer and a J-beta primer mix. A template-switch adaptor containing 12 random nucleotides labeled each cDNA molecule. The study obtained at least 2.5 million CDR3-containing paired-end reads from every sample. TCRdb redid the calling of the 5' RACE reads with MiXCR, one entry per CDR3 protein. The table records hundreds of thousands of distinct CDR3 sequences, roughly two fifths of them present only once.

The rearrangement joins TRBV6-6 to TRBJ1-1; D might be TRBD1 (6 bases). The receptor was derived from an elderly man in good health. The sequenced sample consisted of blood. Here the CDR3 DNA reads TGTGCCAGCAGCCTAGGGGGATCCTGGAACACTGAAGCTTTCTTT. This sequence encodes CASSLGGSWNTEAFF.